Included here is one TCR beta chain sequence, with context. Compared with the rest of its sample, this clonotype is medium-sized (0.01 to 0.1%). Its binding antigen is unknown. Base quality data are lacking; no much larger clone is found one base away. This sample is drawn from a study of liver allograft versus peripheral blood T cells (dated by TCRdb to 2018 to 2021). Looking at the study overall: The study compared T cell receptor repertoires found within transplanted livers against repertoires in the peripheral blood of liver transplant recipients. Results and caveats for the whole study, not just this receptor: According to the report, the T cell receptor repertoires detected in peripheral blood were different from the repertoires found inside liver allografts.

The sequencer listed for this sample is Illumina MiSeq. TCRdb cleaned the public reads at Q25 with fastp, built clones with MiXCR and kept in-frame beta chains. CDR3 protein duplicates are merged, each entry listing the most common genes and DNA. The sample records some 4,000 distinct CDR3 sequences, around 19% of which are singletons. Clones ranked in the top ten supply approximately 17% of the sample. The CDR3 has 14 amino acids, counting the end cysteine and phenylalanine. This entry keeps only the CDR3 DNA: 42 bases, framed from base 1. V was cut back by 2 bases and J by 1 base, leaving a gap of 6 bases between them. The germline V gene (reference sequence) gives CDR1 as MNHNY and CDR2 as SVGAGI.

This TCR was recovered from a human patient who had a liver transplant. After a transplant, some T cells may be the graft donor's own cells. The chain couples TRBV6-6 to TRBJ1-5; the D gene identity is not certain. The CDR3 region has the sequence CASSYGRSNQPQHF. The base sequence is TGTGCCAGCAGTTACGGGCGGAGCAATCAGCCCCAGCATTTT.